This TCR beta chain was sequenced in a study of T cell responses to AZD1222 COVID-19 vaccine. Sequencing was performed with immunoSEQ multiplex PCR; in TCRdb, only in-frame clones are kept and a portion is missing. This sample carries about 130,000 clones, roughly 85% of them seen once, and the ten largest clones take around 20%. General observations from the study: Reportedly, nearly half of unique spike TCRs recognized epitopes outside B.1.351/B.1.1.7 mutations. Spike-specific TCR breadth and depth were elevated following two AZD1222 doses. Clonal diversity may have been underestimated, and the donors were mostly white British, with more females than males.

Concerning this clone: The antigen is not known.

The CDR3 contains 14 residues. V shed 0 bases and J shed 7 bases, with 11 bases lying between them. Per germline, CDR1 LGHDT and CDR2 YNNKEL (reference sequence). The chain employs TRBV3-1 (or the pseudogene TRBV3-2) and TRBJ2-3; D is unresolved. Material: peripheral blood, obtained on day 0 of MenACWY control vaccination. The receptor was isolated from an adult in good health. The CDR3 region is CASSQDLVANTQYF. The CDR3 bases are TGTGCCAGCAGCCAAGATTTGGTAGCAAATACGCAGTATTTT.